This T cell receptor (beta chain) was recorded in a study of identical twins. Trimming cost V 4 bases and J 6 bases; bases outside gene matches: 7. Germline V gene sequence: CDR1 LGHDT, CDR2 YNNKEL (reference sequence). This CDR3 has 14 amino acids. Addition of a universal primer site occurred through template switching, and cDNA carried unique molecular identifiers. MiXCR, applied by TCRdb to the 5' RACE reads, yields one record per CDR3 protein. The sample includes a few hundred thousand distinct CDR3 sequences, over 11% of them seen just once. This clonotype was seen a few times. What it binds is not known. Study-level findings and limits: Carriage of fewer insertions was seen in abundant cord blood beta clonotypes, whereas memory repertoires showed none.

These sequences were also reported in another study, on yellow fever vaccine responses in identical twins.

The chain combines TRBV3-1 with TRBJ2-7; the match to TRBD1 covers 9 bases. The origin of this receptor is a young woman in good health. Material: CD4+ T cells sorted from blood. In DNA, the CDR3 is TGTGCCAGCAGCCCCCGGGACAGGGTATCCGAGCAGTACTTC. Amino acid sequence: CASSPRDRVSEQYF.